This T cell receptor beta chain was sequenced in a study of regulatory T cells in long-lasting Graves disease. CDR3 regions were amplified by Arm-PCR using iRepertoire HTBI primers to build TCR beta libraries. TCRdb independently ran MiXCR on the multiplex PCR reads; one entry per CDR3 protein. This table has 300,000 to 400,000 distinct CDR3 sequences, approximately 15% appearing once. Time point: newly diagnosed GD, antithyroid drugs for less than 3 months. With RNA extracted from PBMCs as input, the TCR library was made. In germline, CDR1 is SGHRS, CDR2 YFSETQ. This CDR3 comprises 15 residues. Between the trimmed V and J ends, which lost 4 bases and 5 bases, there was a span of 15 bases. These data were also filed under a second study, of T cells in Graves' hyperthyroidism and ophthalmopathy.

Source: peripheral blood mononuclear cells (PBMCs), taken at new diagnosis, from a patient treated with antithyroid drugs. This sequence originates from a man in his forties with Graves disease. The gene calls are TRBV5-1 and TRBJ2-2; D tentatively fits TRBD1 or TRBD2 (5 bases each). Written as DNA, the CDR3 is TGCGCCAGCAGCCGGGACCTCGGGTTAACCGGGGAGCTGTTTTTT. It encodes CASSRDLGLTGELFF.